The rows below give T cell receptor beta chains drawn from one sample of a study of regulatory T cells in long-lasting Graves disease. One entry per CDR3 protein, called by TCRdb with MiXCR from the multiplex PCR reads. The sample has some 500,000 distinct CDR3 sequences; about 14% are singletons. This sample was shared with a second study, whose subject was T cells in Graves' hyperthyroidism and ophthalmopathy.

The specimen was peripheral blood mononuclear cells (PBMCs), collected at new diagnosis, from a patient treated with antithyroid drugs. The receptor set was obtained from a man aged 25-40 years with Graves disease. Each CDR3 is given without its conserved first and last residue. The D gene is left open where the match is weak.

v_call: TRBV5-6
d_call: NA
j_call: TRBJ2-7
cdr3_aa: ASSLGEKGIEQY

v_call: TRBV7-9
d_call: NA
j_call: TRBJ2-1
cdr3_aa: ASSTTGLLYNEQF

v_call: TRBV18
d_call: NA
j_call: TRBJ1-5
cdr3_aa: ASSPADSSNQPQH

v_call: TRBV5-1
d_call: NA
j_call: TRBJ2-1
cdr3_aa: ASSLEGGTAGF

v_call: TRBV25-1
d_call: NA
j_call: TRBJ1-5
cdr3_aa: ASSTSIEEREPQH

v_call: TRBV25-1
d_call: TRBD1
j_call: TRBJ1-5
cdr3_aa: ASCRPSRGQGADDQPQH

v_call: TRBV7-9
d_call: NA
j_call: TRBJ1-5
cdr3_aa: ASSSLGTQPQH

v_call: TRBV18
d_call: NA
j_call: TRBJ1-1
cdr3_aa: ASSPLPFMNTEAF

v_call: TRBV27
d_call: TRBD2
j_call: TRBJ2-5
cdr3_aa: ASSLTSGMLETQY

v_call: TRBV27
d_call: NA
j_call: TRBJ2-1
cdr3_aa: ATWSSGPGEQF

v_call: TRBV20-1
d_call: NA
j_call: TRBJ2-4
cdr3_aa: SARGSKGAENIQY

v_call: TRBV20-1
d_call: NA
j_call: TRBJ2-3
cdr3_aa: SASPTSTDTQY

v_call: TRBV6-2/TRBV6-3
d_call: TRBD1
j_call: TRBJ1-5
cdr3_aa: ASRVGQGSYQPQH

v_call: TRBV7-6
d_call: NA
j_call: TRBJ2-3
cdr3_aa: ASSLWQASDTQY

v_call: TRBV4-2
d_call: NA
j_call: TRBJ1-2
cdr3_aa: ASSQERGTNYGYT

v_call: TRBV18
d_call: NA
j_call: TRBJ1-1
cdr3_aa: ASNVARAPLAAEAF

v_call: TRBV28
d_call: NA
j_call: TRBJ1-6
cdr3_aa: ASSSGSRNSPLH

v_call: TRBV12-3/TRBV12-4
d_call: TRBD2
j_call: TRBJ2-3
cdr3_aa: ASSPGLAGIADTQY

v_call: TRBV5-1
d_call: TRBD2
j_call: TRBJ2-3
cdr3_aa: ASSLVSGTSGTDTQY

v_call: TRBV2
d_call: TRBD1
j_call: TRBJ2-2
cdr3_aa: ASRPGQGNTGELF

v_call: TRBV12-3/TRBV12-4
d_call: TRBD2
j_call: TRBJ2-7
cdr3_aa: ASTPGLAGVYEQY

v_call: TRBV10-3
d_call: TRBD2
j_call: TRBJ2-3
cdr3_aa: AISVGAGGDTQY

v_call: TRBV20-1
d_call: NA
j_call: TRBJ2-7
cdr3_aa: SATQASNYEQY

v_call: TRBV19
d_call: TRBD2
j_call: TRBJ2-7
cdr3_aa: ASSPGTSGRPGGYEQY

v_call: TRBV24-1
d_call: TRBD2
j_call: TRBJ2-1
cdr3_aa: ATSDRTSGHLNEQF

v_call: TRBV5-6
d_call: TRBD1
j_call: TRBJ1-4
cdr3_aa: ASSSARDSDEKLF

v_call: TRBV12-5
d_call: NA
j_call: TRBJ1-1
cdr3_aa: ASGLVLGPNMNTEAF

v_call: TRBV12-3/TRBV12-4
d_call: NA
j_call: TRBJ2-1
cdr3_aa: ASSRRTNNEQF

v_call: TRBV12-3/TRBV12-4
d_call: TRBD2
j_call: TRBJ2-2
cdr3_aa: ASNSGTSGYTGELF

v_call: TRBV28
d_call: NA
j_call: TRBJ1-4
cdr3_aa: ASSTPLRGGRTNEKLF

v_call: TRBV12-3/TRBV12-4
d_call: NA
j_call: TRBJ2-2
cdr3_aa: ASSLFPGRKNTGELF

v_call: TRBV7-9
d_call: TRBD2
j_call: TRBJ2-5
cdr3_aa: ASSWTSGRAGWRETQY

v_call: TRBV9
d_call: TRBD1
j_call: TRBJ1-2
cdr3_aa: ASSGQGVYGYT

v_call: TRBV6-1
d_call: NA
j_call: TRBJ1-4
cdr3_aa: ASSDWAVNEKLF

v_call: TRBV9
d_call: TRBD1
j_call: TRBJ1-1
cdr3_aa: ASSHDRGGANTEAF

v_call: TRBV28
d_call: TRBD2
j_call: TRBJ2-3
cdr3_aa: ASSFGGRGTDTQY

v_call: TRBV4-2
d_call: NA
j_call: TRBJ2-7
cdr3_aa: ASSQEPSYEQY

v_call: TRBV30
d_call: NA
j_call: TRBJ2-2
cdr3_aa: AWSGSGNTGELF

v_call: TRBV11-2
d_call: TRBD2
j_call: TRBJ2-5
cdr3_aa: ASSLLLGGLAGVAETQY

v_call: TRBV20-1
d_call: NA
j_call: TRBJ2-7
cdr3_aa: SPRTDSYEQY

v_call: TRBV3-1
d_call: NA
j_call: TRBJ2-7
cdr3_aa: ASSQATLTMATGYGVQY

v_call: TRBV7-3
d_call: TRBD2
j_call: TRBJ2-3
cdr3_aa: ASSLTTSGSVTQY

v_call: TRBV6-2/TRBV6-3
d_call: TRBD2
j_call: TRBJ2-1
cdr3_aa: ASSWLAEDNEQF

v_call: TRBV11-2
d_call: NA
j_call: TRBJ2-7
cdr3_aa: ASSLVPPETRYEQY